This TCR beta chain was observed in a study of shared clonotypes between healthy human individuals. On the study more broadly: The donor pool was made up of two women and a few men aged 18 to 49. The plates for each donor numbered three CD4 naive, three CD4 memory, two CD8 naive and one CD8 memory. Study conclusions and caveats: For naive CD4 cells, around 5.1% of clonotypes were shared across a handful of donors. Depth of sequencing was expected to influence donor clonotype sharing.

Regarding this clone: What it binds is not known.

Trimming took 3 bases from V and 8 from J; bases not matched to a gene: 9. CDR3 length equals 14 residues. Germline lookup yields CDR1 SEHNR and CDR2 FQNEAQ (reference sequence). The repertoire was sequenced with immunoSEQ multiplex PCR; TCRdb's copy has only in-frame clones and lacks some. The sample lists roughly 2.1 million clones, roughly 91% seen once, with roughly 1.7% in the top ten. In the naive CD8 group, cells lacked CD45RO and were positively selected for CCR7, so terminally differentiated effector memory CD45RA+ cells were left out. The J gene is TRBJ1-2, the V gene TRBV7-9; 7 nucleotides match TRBD1. Input material: naive CD8+ T cells from PBMCs. This clonotype originated in a man aged 18 to 35 in good health. Some clones in this sample may be carry-over from other donors' samples. CDR3 sequence reads: CASSLPGGFEGYTF. The CDR3 DNA reads TGTGCCAGCAGCTTGCCAGGGGGATTTGAAGGCTACACCTTC.